This paragraph reports one TCR beta chain. What it recognizes is unknown. The source of the sample is a study of OX40 agonist ivuxolimab in advanced cancers. Study in general: Patients got intravenous ivuxolimab at 0.01 to 10 mg/kg every 2 weeks. A diagnosis of hepatocellular carcinoma, melanoma, renal cell or head and neck cancer was present in dose-escalation patients. Study-wide points: At doses 0.1 to 3.0 mg/kg, CD4+ and CD8+ clones expanded.

The investigators sampled blood at baseline, at cycle 4 day 1, and at cycle 7 day 1. Data came from immunoSEQ multiplex PCR; TCRdb stores just in-frame clones and leaves some out. The sample has more than 25,000 clones, around nine tenths seen once; the top ten hold approximately 30%. There are 12 residues in the CDR3. V shed 2 bases and J shed 1 base, with 3 bases lying between them. Germline V gene data show CDR1 as SGHRS and CDR2 as YFSETQ. The sequence was obtained from an adult with an advanced solid tumor such as melanoma, head and neck, liver or kidney cancer. The V call is TRBV5-1, the J call TRBJ2-5; D not resolved. Here the sequenced sample was CD4+ or CD8+ T cells sorted from blood, taken in a trial of the OX40 agonist ivuxolimab. CDR3 loop: CASSLSQETQYF. CDR3 DNA sequence: TGCGCCAGCAGCTTATCCCAAGAGACCCAGTACTTC.